This entry lists 19 T cell receptor beta chains sequenced from one sample in a study of blood T cell repertoires in COVID-19. Using immunoSEQ multiplex PCR, the repertoire was profiled, and TCRdb retains in-frame clones only, with some absent. The repertoire holds hundreds of thousands of clones, with roughly nine tenths as singletons. Sequenced: peripheral blood. These receptors all come from a man aged 35 to 55 with acute or convalescent COVID-19.

This chain joins TRBV7-2 and TRBJ2-3; TRBD2 agrees at 7 bases. The CDR3 consists of 13 residues. Per the germline V gene, CDR1 is SGHTA and CDR2 is FQGNSA. V lost 3 bases to trimming and J lost 6 bases; unmatched junction nucleotides: 3. The CDR3, as DNA: TGTGCCAGCAGCTTGGGAGGGAGGGATACGCAGTATTTT. Its translation: CASSLGGRDTQYF. The complete variable domain, with remaining parts taken from reference TRBV7-2 and TRBJ2-3, reads GAGVSQSPSNKVTEKGKDVELRCDPISGHTALYWYRQSLGQGLEFLIYFQGNSAPDKSGLPSDRFSAERTGGSVSTLTIQRTQQEDSAVYLCASSLGGRDTQYFGPGTRLTVL.

The chain joins TRBV5-1 to TRBJ2-7, with 9 bases identical to TRBD1. The CDR3 spans 16 residues. V dropped 0 bases and J dropped 3; count of bases not matched to a gene: 7. Germline V gene data show CDR1 as SGHRS and CDR2 as YFSETQ. CDR3 protein: CASSLGTPGQGYEQYF. The CDR3 DNA sequence: TGCGCCAGCAGCTTGGGAACCCCGGGACAGGGCTACGAGCAGTACTTC.

Details on this clone: Other DNA sequences in the sample encode the same CDR3. The chain carries TRBV28 and TRBJ1-1; 7 nucleotides match TRBD1. CDR3 length: 12 residues. V lost 2 bases to trimming and J lost 11 bases; unmatched junction nucleotides: 5. The V gene's germline CDR1 is MDHEN and CDR2 SYDVKM. In nucleotides, the CDR3 is TGTGCCAGCAGTTTACGACAGGGCAAGGCTTTCTTT. It encodes CASSLRQGKAFF.

This clone has a single count. This chain joins TRBV27 and TRBJ2-1, with unresolved D. Trimming left V 4 bases short and J 9 bases short, with 10 bases between. Germline V CDR1 and CDR2: MNHEY, SMNVEV (reference sequence). CDR3 size: 12 residues. CDR3 amino acids: CASSWANGEQFF. In DNA form, the CDR3 reads TGTGCCAGCAGTTGGGCGAATGGTGAGCAGTTCTTC.

The rearrangement joins TRBV5-8 to TRBJ2-5, with D perhaps TRBD1 (7 bases). Deletions cut 6 bases from V and 5 bases from J, with 17 bases between. Germline lookup yields CDR1 SGHTS and CDR2 YDEGEE. The CDR3 runs to 14 residues. The CDR3 region has the DNA TGTGCCAGCAATCACGGCAGGGGGGACGAGACCCAGTACTTC. Residues: CASNHGRGDETQYF.

J is TRBJ2-7 and V is TRBV5-5, with D hard to call. CDR1 is SGHKS, CDR2 YYEKEE, per germline (reference sequence). The CDR3 spans 14 residues. V lost 4 bases to trimming and J lost 0 bases, with 11 bases between them. The CDR3 here is CASSPEPYSYEQYF. CDR3 sequence (DNA): TGTGCCAGCAGCCCCGAACCCTACTCCTACGAGCAGTACTTC.

The V and J genes are TRBV6-5 and TRBJ2-1; TRBD1 agrees at 10 bases. Looked up from germline, CDR1 is MNHEY and CDR2 is SVGAGI. V gave up 0 bases and J gave up 3 bases; unmatched junction bases: 2. The CDR3 has 16 amino acids. CDR3 amino acids: CASSYSTGGFYNEQFF. CDR3 DNA sequence: TGTGCCAGCAGTTACTCGACAGGGGGCTTCTACAATGAGCAGTTCTTC.

J is TRBJ1-2 and V is TRBV7-9, with 11 positions matching TRBD1. Germline CDR1 is SEHNR and CDR2 is FQNEAQ (reference sequence). V shed 4 bases and J 4 bases; nucleotides not matched to a gene: 14. The CDR3 length is 18 residues. The CDR3 spells CASSSPSGTGGFGYGYTF. The CDR3 DNA is TGTGCCAGCAGCTCCCCGTCCGGGACAGGGGGTTTTGGCTATGGCTACACCTTC. Looking up the rest from reference TRBV7-9 and TRBJ1-2 gives the full variable domain: DTGVSQNPRHKITKRGQNVTFRCDPISEHNRLYWYRQTLGQGPEFLTYFQNEAQLEKSRLLSDRFSAERPKGSFSTLEIQRTEQGDSAMYLCASSSPSGTGGFGYGYTFGSGTRLTVV.

A single count supports this clone. The chain recombines TRBV5-1 with TRBJ2-7, with 8 bases that match TRBD1. V lost 0 bases to trimming and J lost 6 bases; unmatched junction nucleotides: 8. The CDR3 covers 15 residues. Germline V gene data show CDR1 as SGHRS and CDR2 as YFSETQ. As DNA, the CDR3 is TGCGCCAGCAGCTTGGCTTTCGGACAGGGTCGCGAGCAGTACTTC. Its translation is CASSLAFGQGREQYF. Drawing the rest from reference TRBV5-1 and TRBJ2-7, the complete variable domain is KAGVTQTPRYLIKTRGQQVTLSCSPISGHRSVSWYQQTPGQGLQFLFEYFSETQRNKGNFPGRFSGRQFSNSRSEMNVSTLELGDSALYLCASSLAFGQGREQYFGPGTRLTVT.

V gene TRBV2 combines with J gene TRBJ1-2; 11 bases are a match to TRBD1. The V and J ends lost 5 bases and 3 bases, in that order; junction bases with no gene match: 2. The V gene's germline CDR1 is SNHLY and CDR2 FYNNEI. The CDR3 contains 14 residues. This CDR3 reads CASSRGQGDYGYTF. CDR3 DNA sequence: TGTGCCAGCAGTAGGGGACAGGGGGACTATGGCTACACCTTC.

The chain carries TRBV11-2 and TRBJ2-1; TRBD2 matches 9 bases. CDR1 is SGHAT, CDR2 FQNNGV, per germline. The CDR3 is 16 residues long. J was trimmed by 7 bases and V by 5 bases; bases with no gene match: 12. CDR3 sequence reads: CASSTYLSLAGNEQFF. CDR3 coding DNA: TGTGCCAGCAGCACCTATCTATCACTAGCGGGTAATGAGCAGTTCTTC. Based on the CDR3 plus reference TRBV11-2 and TRBJ2-1, the full variable domain is EAGVAQSPRYKIIEKRQSVAFWCNPISGHATLYWYQQILGQGPKLLIQFQNNGVVDDSQLPKDRFSAERLKGVDSTLKIQPAKLEDSAVYLCASSTYLSLAGNEQFFGPGTRLTVL.

This chain connects TRBV5-1 to TRBJ2-5; possible D gene TRBD1, 6 bases. Germline CDR1 is SGHRS and CDR2 is YFSETQ. The V end was cut by 4 bases, the J end by 5 bases, with 15 bases between. This CDR3 is 14 amino acids long. This CDR3 is CASSAKTGVETQYF. CDR3 bases: TGCGCCAGCAGCGCCAAGACAGGTGTGGAGACCCAGTACTTC.

J is TRBJ2-6 and V is TRBV2; D is perhaps TRBD1 (5 bases). Germline CDR1 is SNHLY and CDR2 is FYNNEI. Trimming cost V 8 bases and J 2 bases, with 19 bases left between them. The CDR3 runs to 17 residues. The CDR3 DNA sequence: TGTGCCAGCGGTAGCAGGGTTGGCGCCGCTGGGGCCAACGTCCTGACTTTC. As protein: CASGSRVGAAGANVLTF.

This chain uses TRBV4-3 with TRBJ2-7; 7 nucleotides agree with TRBD2. This CDR3 comprises 15 residues. V shed 0 bases, J shed 3 bases, and the junction held 5 bases outside the gene matches. Per the germline V gene, CDR1 is LGHNA and CDR2 is YSLEER. CDR3 nucleotide sequence: TGCGCCAGCAGCCAAGATCCTAGCGGCCGCTACGAGCAGTACTTC. Its protein is CASSQDPSGRYEQYF.

The rearrangement uses TRBV5-1 and TRBJ1-1; possible D gene TRBD1, 6 bases. The CDR3 is 12 amino acids. Trimming shortened V by 3 bases and J by 10 bases, and 13 bases separated the two germline ends. CDR1 is SGHRS and CDR2 is YFSETQ in the germline V gene. CDR3 loop: CASSYSDRRAFF. CDR3 DNA sequence: TGCGCCAGCAGCTACTCAGACAGGAGAGCTTTCTTT. The variable domain in full, completed from reference TRBV5-1 and TRBJ1-1, reads KAGVTQTPRYLIKTRGQQVTLSCSPISGHRSVSWYQQTPGQGLQFLFEYFSETQRNKGNFPGRFSGRQFSNSRSEMNVSTLELGDSALYLCASSYSDRRAFFGQGTRLTVV.

This clone was counted a single time. This chain uses TRBV19 with TRBJ1-4, with TRBD1 matching 10 bases. Germline CDR1 is LNHDA and CDR2 is SQIVND (reference sequence). This CDR3 region has 15 residues. The junction had 5 bases not matched to a gene; V was cut back by 2 bases and J by 8 bases. CDR3 sequence (DNA): TGTGCCAGTAGTATACAGGGACAGGGGCGAGAAAAACTGTTTTTT. Translation gives CASSIQGQGREKLFF.

The rearrangement joins TRBV28 to TRBJ1-6, with D hard to call. Trimming removed 5 bases at V and 0 bases at J, with 11 bases between. There are 16 residues in the CDR3. Germline V CDR1 and CDR2: MDHEN, SYDVKM. CDR3 coding DNA: TGTGCCAGCAGTCAGATTAGGAGCTCCTATAATTCACCCCTCCACTTT. Protein: CASSQIRSSYNSPLHF.

This clone was seen only a few times. The chain recombines TRBV7-9 with TRBJ2-5; D may be TRBD1 (6 bases). The CDR3 is 16 amino acids. Germline assignment: CDR1 SEHNR and CDR2 FQNEAQ (reference sequence). V lost 7 bases, J lost 2 bases, and 20 bases lay in between. The CDR3 DNA is TGTGCCAGCAAAGGAAGTTGGACAGAGACACAAGAGACCCAGTACTTC. Protein product: CASKGSWTETQETQYF.

The chain joins TRBV3-1 (or the pseudogene TRBV3-2) to TRBJ2-6; D is perhaps TRBD2 (7 bases). The ends were cut back, 2 bases at V and 0 bases at J, with 8 bases in the middle. This CDR3 comprises 16 residues. The V gene's germline CDR1 is LGHDT and CDR2 YNNKEL (reference sequence). CDR3 loop: CASSQRGGSGANVLTF. CDR3 sequence (DNA): TGTGCCAGCAGCCAAAGGGGGGGCTCTGGGGCCAACGTCCTGACTTTC.